One sample yielded the 31 T cell receptor beta chains listed below, sequenced in a study of cytomegalovirus exposure and HLA in healthy donors. This PCR relied on a set of 60 Vbeta primers and 13 Jbeta primers. The data were produced by immunoSEQ multiplex PCR, yet TCRdb's version contains in-frame clones alone and is incomplete. Here the sample spans tens of thousands of clones, roughly 70% being singletons. The material sequenced was PBMCs. Receptor source: a man under 40 in good health and CMV-seronegative.

V gene TRBV9 combines with J gene TRBJ2-1, with 13 positions matching TRBD2. V lost 4 bases to trimming and J lost 9 bases; unmatched junction nucleotides: 7. Germline lookup yields CDR1 SGDLS and CDR2 YYNGEE. This CDR3 has 15 residues. The CDR3 is CASSPGLAGALEQFF. Written as DNA, the CDR3 is TGTGCCAGCAGCCCCGGACTAGCGGGAGCTCTTGAGCAGTTCTTC.

The chain is built from TRBV7-2 and TRBJ1-4; no reliable D call. The CDR3 spans 15 residues. Germline loops: CDR1 SGHTA, CDR2 FQGNSA. Trimming shortened V by 1 base and J by 0 bases, and 6 bases separated the two germline ends. The CDR3 sequence is CASSLERATNEKLFF. As DNA, the CDR3 is TGTGCCAGCAGCTTAGAACGGGCAACTAATGAAAAACTGTTTTTT.

This clone was seen a few times. This chain connects TRBV27 to TRBJ2-2; perhaps TRBD1 as D (5 bases). Trimming removed 6 bases from V and 7 bases from J, with 15 bases in between. The CDR3 sequence is 14 residues long. Germline CDR1 reads MNHEY; CDR2 reads SMNVEV (reference sequence). Written as DNA, the CDR3 is TGTGCCAGCAGCCGAACACGACAGTTCGGGGAGCTGTTTTTT. Encoded protein: CASSRTRQFGELFF.

The V call is TRBV7-3, the J call TRBJ2-2; D unresolved. The CDR3 runs to 14 residues. Germline CDR1 SGHTA, CDR2 FQGTGA. The germline V and J ends were trimmed by 3 bases and 5 bases, with 10 bases remaining between them. DNA for the CDR3: TGTGCCAGCAGCTTGGGTCGAGGAACCGGGGAGCTGTTTTTT. This gives the protein CASSLGRGTGELFF.

The V and J genes are TRBV6-4 and TRBJ2-3, with 8 bases that match TRBD2. Germline V gene data show CDR1 as MRHNA and CDR2 as SNTAGT. Trimming at V came to 3 bases and at J to 2 bases, leaving 7 bases not matched to a gene. The CDR3 contains 16 residues. The CDR3 is CASSEGASGSTDTQYF. The CDR3 DNA reads TGTGCCAGCAGTGAAGGGGCTAGCGGGTCCACAGATACGCAGTATTTT.

The V and J genes are TRBV28 and TRBJ1-1; TRBD1 matches 12 bases. Germline CDR1 reads MDHEN; CDR2 reads SYDVKM. Germline trimming cut 4 bases from V and 8 bases from J; bases unmatched to any gene: 5. The CDR3 extends over 14 amino acids. Written as DNA, the CDR3 is TGTGCCAGCAGTTCGGGACAGGGGGCAGCGGAAGCTTTCTTT. Translated, it gives CASSSGQGAAEAFF.

The chain links TRBV11-2 to TRBJ2-7; the match to TRBD1 covers 11 bases. The ends lost 5 bases at V and 7 bases at J; junction bases unmatched: 7. There are 14 residues in the CDR3. Per germline, CDR1 SGHAT and CDR2 FQNNGV. CDR3 protein: CASSTGQGAQEQYF. CDR3 nucleotide sequence: TGTGCCAGCAGCACAGGACAGGGGGCACAAGAGCAGTACTTC.

This CDR3 reads CASSRGQPTGVTEAFF. Written as DNA, the CDR3 is TGTGCCAGCAGTCGAGGACAGCCCACAGGGGTCACTGAAGCTTTCTTT. This chain joins TRBV7-2 and TRBJ1-1; TRBD1 agrees at 7 bases. Germline trimming cut 6 bases from V and 4 bases from J; bases unmatched to any gene: 14. Germline V lookup: CDR1 SGHTA, CDR2 FQGNSA. The CDR3 has 16 residues.

The rearrangement links TRBV4-3 to TRBJ1-1, with 8 bases matching TRBD1. Germline CDR1 LGHNA, CDR2 YSLEER. The CDR3 runs 13 residues. Losses at the gene ends were 6 bases for V and 5 bases for J; bases not matched to a gene: 5. The chain's CDR3 is CASRQGAGTEAFF. The CDR3 nucleotides are TGCGCCAGCAGGCAGGGGGCGGGAACTGAAGCTTTCTTT.

The chain joins TRBV2 to TRBJ1-5; 7 nucleotides line up with TRBD1. V trimming: 7 bases; J trimming: 0 bases; junction bases outside the gene matches: 6. This CDR3 region has 15 residues. Germline CDR1 SNHLY, CDR2 FYNNEI. The CDR3: CASTLDRDSNQPQHF. The CDR3 DNA is TGTGCCAGCACTCTCGACAGGGATAGCAATCAGCCCCAGCATTTT.

A few counts support this clone. The rearrangement joins TRBV29-1 to TRBJ2-7, with D perhaps TRBD2 (5 bases). This CDR3 contains 13 residues. From germline, CDR1 is SQVTM and CDR2 ANQGSEA. Trimming took 7 bases from V and 6 from J, leaving 19 bases between them. CDR3 sequence: CSASPGNYPEQYF. The CDR3 DNA reads as TGCAGCGCCAGCCCGGGAAACTATCCCGAGCAGTACTTC.

The chain links TRBV7-9 to TRBJ2-7; D unresolved. Germline CDR1 is SEHNR and CDR2 is FQNEAQ (reference sequence). Deletions cut 3 bases from V and 3 bases from J, with 9 bases between. The CDR3 extends over 13 amino acids. The DNA for the CDR3 is TGTGCCAGCAGCTTGGGCAGCTACTACGAGCAGTACTTC. Its translation is CASSLGSYYEQYF.

This chain joins TRBV11-3 and TRBJ2-1, with 8 nucleotides matching TRBD1. Trimming removed 2 bases from V and 8 bases from J; junction bases left unmatched: 5. This CDR3 comprises 14 residues. Germline CDR1 reads SGHNT; CDR2 reads YENEEA. CDR3 in amino acids: CASSLRQGLYEQFF. CDR3 DNA: TGTGCCAGCAGCTTACGACAGGGGTTGTATGAGCAGTTCTTC.

The rearrangement uses TRBV6-6 and TRBJ1-2; TRBD1 matches 9 bases. The CDR3 length is 14 residues. Germline-derived CDR1 and CDR2 are MNHNY and SVGAGI (reference sequence). V lost 5 bases and J lost 4; bases outside the gene matches: 5. The CDR3 DNA is TGTGCCAGCAGTAGACAGGGGGTCGGCTATGGCTACACCTTC. Amino acid sequence: CASSRQGVGYGYTF.

J is TRBJ2-1 and V is TRBV5-1; weak D call: TRBD2 (5 bases). The CDR3 runs to 12 residues. The V end was cut by 5 bases, the J end by 5 bases, with 8 bases between. Per the germline V gene, CDR1 is SGHRS and CDR2 is YFSETQ. The CDR3 DNA reads TGCGCCAGCAGGTCGGGGAACAATGAGCAGTTCTTC. The encoded protein is CASRSGNNEQFF.

This clone was counted a few times. V usage is TRBV7-2 and J usage is TRBJ1-1; TRBD1 might be the D (6 bases). Germline V lookup: CDR1 SGHTA, CDR2 FQGNSA. This CDR3 region has 14 residues. CDR3 nucleotide sequence: TGTGCGTACCTGCTCACAGGGTGGGGCCCTGAAGCTTTCTTT. Encoded protein: CAYLLTGWGPEAFF.

V gene TRBV2 combines with J gene TRBJ1-2; D gene ambiguous. CDR1 SNHLY and CDR2 FYNNEI come from the germline V gene. The CDR3 is 14 residues long. V dropped 6 bases and J dropped 5 bases, with 16 bases sitting between them. CDR3 loop: CASRGRETIYGYTF. CDR3 in DNA: TGTGCCAGCAGGGGCCGGGAGACCATATATGGCTACACCTTC. The complete variable domain, with remaining parts taken from reference TRBV2 and TRBJ1-2, reads EPEVTQTPSHQVTQMGQEVILRCVPISNHLYFYWYRQILGQKVEFLVSFYNNEISEKSEIFDDQFSVERPDGSNFTLKIRSTKLEDSAMYFCASRGRETIYGYTFGSGTRLTVV.

The V call is TRBV15, the J call TRBJ1-1; no clear D. Germline V gene lookup returns CDR1 LNHNV and CDR2 YYDKDF (reference sequence). The V end was cut by 4 bases, the J end by 0 bases, with 6 bases between. The CDR3 contains 13 residues. The CDR3 nucleotides are TGTGCCACCAGCACCCGGTTGAACACTGAAGCTTTCTTT. This gives the protein CATSTRLNTEAFF.

The chain is built from TRBV7-2 and TRBJ1-1, with D unclear. V gave up 2 bases and J gave up 0 bases, with 4 bases separating them. The germline CDR1 and CDR2 sequences are SGHTA and FQGNSA. This CDR3 comprises 13 residues. The chain's CDR3 is CASSLSMNTEAFF. Here the CDR3 DNA reads TGTGCCAGCAGCTTATCAATGAACACTGAAGCTTTCTTT.

The chain employs TRBV5-1 and TRBJ2-1; 8 nucleotides match TRBD1. Germline V gene sequence: CDR1 SGHRS, CDR2 YFSETQ. CDR3 length: 19 residues. J gave up 7 bases and V 1 base, and 19 bases lay outside the gene matches. Written as DNA, the CDR3 is TGCGCCAGCAGCTTGCGACCGTCTACCGGACAGGGCCGAATGAATGAGCAGTTCTTC. Its protein is CASSLRPSTGQGRMNEQFF.

The rearrangement uses TRBV9 and TRBJ2-2, with 7 bases matching TRBD1. The V gene's germline CDR1 is SGDLS and CDR2 YYNGEE. The CDR3 totals 16 residues. V lost 4 bases and J lost 5; bases outside the gene matches: 11. The CDR3 DNA reads as TGTGCCAGCAGCCAACAGACAGGGTCGGTAACCGGGGAGCTGTTTTTT. It is translated as CASSQQTGSVTGELFF.

The chain combines TRBV5-1 with TRBJ2-1; 7 bases line up with TRBD2. Germline V lookup: CDR1 SGHRS, CDR2 YFSETQ. Germline trimming cut 4 bases from V and 3 bases from J; bases unmatched to any gene: 7. CDR3 length: 15 amino acids. The CDR3 loop is CASSSGTMGYNEQFF. CDR3 nucleotide sequence: TGCGCCAGCAGCAGCGGGACGATGGGCTACAATGAGCAGTTCTTC.

V gene TRBV13 combines with J gene TRBJ1-1; 7 bases are shared with TRBD1. J was trimmed by 6 bases and V by 4 bases; bases with no gene match: 11. The V gene's germline CDR1 is PRHDT and CDR2 FYEKMQ (reference sequence). The CDR3 contains 15 residues. The CDR3 region is CASSSLPGTAAEAFF. The CDR3 bases are TGTGCCAGCAGCTCCCTACCCGGGACAGCGGCTGAAGCTTTCTTT. Full variable domain (missing parts from reference TRBV13 and TRBJ1-1): AAGVIQSPRHLIKEKRETATLKCYPIPRHDTVYWYQQGPGQDPQFLISFYEKMQSDKGSIPDRFSAQQFSDYHSELNMSSLELGDSALYFCASSSLPGTAAEAFFGQGTRLTVV.

The V call is TRBV10-3, the J call TRBJ2-5, with D possibly being TRBD1 (7 bases). V gave up 10 bases and J gave up 0 bases, with 9 bases separating them. The CDR3 consists of 12 residues. Per germline, CDR1 ENHRY and CDR2 SYGVKD. As DNA, the CDR3 is TGTGCCACAGGGGGGTACCAAGAGACCCAGTACTTC. Residues: CATGGYQETQYF.

The chain links TRBV28 to TRBJ2-6, with 7 positions matching TRBD2. Germline V gene lookup returns CDR1 MDHEN and CDR2 SYDVKM. After removal of 5 bases from V and 4 bases from J, the junction contained 8 bases not matched to a gene. This CDR3 region has 16 residues. The CDR3 reads CASSISGVDGANVLTF. The CDR3 DNA reads as TGTGCCAGCAGTATCAGCGGGGTGGACGGGGCCAACGTCCTGACTTTC.

The chain links TRBV7-3 to TRBJ2-3, with D perhaps matching TRBD1 (5 bases). Germline V gene lookup returns CDR1 SGHTA and CDR2 FQGTGA. There are 15 residues in the CDR3. Trimming left V 1 base short and J 0 bases short, with 8 bases between. The DNA for the CDR3 is TGTGCCAGCAGCTTAAGGGGCGGAAGCACAGATACGCAGTATTTT. Translated, it gives CASSLRGGSTDTQYF. Full variable domain (remainder filled in from reference TRBV7-3 and TRBJ2-3): GAGVSQTPSNKVTEKGKYVELRCDPISGHTALYWYRQSLGQGPEFLIYFQGTGAADDSGLPNDRFFAVRPEGSVSTLKIQRTERGDSAVYLCASSLRGGSTDTQYFGPGTRLTVL.

The rearrangement links TRBV10-1 to TRBJ2-7; no definite D call. The V end lost 2 bases, the J end lost 1 base, and 6 bases lay between the germline ends. The CDR3 totals 13 residues. CDR1 and CDR2 (germline): WNHNN, SYGVQD (reference sequence). This CDR3 reads CASSEGPSYEQYF. CDR3 DNA sequence: TGCGCCAGCAGTGAGGGGCCATCCTACGAGCAGTACTTC.

The V gene is TRBV6-1, the J gene TRBJ2-7; D may be TRBD2 (5 bases). This CDR3 spans 14 amino acids. V was shortened by 0 bases and J by 3 bases, with 9 bases between the two germline ends. Germline-derived CDR1 and CDR2 are MNHNS and SASEGT. The CDR3 here is CASSEAGELYEQYF. DNA of the CDR3: TGTGCCAGCAGTGAAGCGGGAGAACTCTACGAGCAGTACTTC.

The genes are TRBV4-1 and TRBJ2-7; TRBD1 matches 7 bases. The CDR3 consists of 16 residues. From germline, CDR1 is MGHRA and CDR2 YSYEKL. Trimming took 3 bases from V and 1 from J; bases not matched to a gene: 9. CDR3 nucleotide sequence: TGCGCCAGCAGCCACGACAGGGCCTCACAATCCTACGAGCAGTACTTC. Its translation is CASSHDRASQSYEQYF.

In the case of this clone: The germline gene is not matched at one end of the junction; a read error may be the cause. Other DNA sequences from this sample encode an identical CDR3 as well. V usage is TRBV7-2 and J usage is TRBJ2-7, with TRBD2 identical over 10 bases. Per the germline V gene, CDR1 is SGHTA and CDR2 is FQGNSA. The CDR3 runs to 16 residues. CDR3 amino acids: CASSYSGLAGANEQYF. The CDR3 bases are TGTGCCAGCAGCTACTCGGGCCTAGCGGGAGCCAACGAGCAATACTTC. The whole variable domain, remainder taken from reference TRBV7-2 and TRBJ2-7, is GAGVSQSPSNKVTEKGKDVELRCDPISGHTALYWYRQSLGQGLEFLIYFQGNSAPDKSGLPSDRFSAERTGGSVSTLTIQRTQQEDSAVYLCASSYSGLAGANEQYFGPGTRLTVT.

This clone has more than one count but fewer than ten. This chain joins TRBV5-1 and TRBJ2-7; TRBD2 aligns across 11 bases. CDR1 SGHRS and CDR2 YFSETQ come from the germline V gene. With 4 bases clipped from V and 4 bases from J, the junction kept 4 bases outside the gene matches. There are 14 residues in the CDR3. CDR3 bases: TGCGCCAGCAGCCCTACTAGCGGGAGTTACGAGCAGTACTTC. Translation gives CASSPTSGSYEQYF.